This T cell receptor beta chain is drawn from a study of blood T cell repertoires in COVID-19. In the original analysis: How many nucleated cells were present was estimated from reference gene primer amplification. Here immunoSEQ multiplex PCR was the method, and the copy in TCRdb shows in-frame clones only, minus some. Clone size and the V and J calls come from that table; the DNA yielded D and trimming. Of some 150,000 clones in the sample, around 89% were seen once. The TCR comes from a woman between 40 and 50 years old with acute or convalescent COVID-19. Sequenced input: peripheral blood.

In nucleotides, the CDR3 is TGCGCCAGCAGCCAAGAGGACAGGGGGGATTCTAATGAAAAACTGTTTTTT. This encodes CASSQEDRGDSNEKLFF. The rearrangement joins TRBV4-1 to TRBJ1-4, with 10 bases matching TRBD1. The CDR3 consists of 17 residues. Germline V gene lookup returns CDR1 MGHRA and CDR2 YSYEKL. The trim removed 0 bases at V and 3 bases at J, leaving 4 bases unmatched.